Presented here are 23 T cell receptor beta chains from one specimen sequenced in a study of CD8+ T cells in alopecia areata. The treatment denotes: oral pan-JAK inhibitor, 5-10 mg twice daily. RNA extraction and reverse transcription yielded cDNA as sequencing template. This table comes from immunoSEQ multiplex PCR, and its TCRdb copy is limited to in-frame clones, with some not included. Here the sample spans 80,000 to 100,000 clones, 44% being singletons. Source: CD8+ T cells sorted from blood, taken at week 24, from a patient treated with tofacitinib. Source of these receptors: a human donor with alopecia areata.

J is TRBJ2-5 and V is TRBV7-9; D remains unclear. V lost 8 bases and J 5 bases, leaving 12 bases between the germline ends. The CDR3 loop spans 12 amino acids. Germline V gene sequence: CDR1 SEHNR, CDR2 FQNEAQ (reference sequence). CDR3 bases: TGTGCCAGCCGTTGGGCTACGGAGACCCAGTACTTC. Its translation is CASRWATETQYF. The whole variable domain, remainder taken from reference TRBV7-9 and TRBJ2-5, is DTGVSQNPRHKITKRGQNVTFRCDPISEHNRLYWYRQTLGQGPEFLTYFQNEAQLEKSRLLSDRFSAERPKGSFSTLEIQRTEQGDSAMYLCASRWATETQYFGPGTRLLVL.

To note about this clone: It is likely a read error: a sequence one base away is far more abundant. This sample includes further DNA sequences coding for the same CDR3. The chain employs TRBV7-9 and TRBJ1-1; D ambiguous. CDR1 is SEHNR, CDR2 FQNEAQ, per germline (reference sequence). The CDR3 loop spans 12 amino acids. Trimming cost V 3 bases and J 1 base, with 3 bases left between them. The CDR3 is CASSFGNTEAFF. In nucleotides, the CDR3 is TGTGCCAGCAGCTTTGGGAACACTGAAGCTTTCTTT.

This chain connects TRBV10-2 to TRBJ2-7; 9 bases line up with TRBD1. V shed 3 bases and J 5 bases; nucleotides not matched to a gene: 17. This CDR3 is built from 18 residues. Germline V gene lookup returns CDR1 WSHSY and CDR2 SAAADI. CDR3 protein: CASSEGSWRRQGDNEQYF. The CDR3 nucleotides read TGCGCCAGCAGTGAAGGATCATGGAGGCGACAGGGGGACAACGAGCAGTACTTC.

CDR3 amino acids: CASNRLGGSYNEQFF. The CDR3 DNA reads TGCGCCAGCAATAGACTCGGGGGATCCTACAATGAGCAGTTCTTC. The V and J genes are TRBV5-1 and TRBJ2-1; D perhaps matches TRBD2 (6 bases). The CDR3 loop spans 15 amino acids. Per the germline V gene, CDR1 is SGHRS and CDR2 is YFSETQ. The V end was cut by 6 bases, the J end by 1 base, with 14 bases between.

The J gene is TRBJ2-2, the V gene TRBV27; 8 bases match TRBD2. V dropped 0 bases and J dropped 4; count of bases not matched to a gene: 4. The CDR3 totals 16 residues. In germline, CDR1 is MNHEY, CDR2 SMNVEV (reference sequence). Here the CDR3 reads CASSLSTGRATGELFF. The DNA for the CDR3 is TGTGCCAGCAGTTTATCGACCGGGAGGGCCACCGGGGAGCTGTTTTTT.

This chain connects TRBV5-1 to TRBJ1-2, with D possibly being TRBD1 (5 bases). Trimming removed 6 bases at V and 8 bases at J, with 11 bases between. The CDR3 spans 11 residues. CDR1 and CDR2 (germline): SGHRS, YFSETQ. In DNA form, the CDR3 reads TGCGCCAGCACAGGAGGGGCAGGCTACACCTTC. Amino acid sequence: CASTGGAGYTF.

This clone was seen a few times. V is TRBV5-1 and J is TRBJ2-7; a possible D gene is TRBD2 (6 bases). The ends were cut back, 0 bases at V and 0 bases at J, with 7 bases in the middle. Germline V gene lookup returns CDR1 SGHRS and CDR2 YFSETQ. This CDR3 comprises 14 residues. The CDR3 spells CASSLAGVSYEQYF. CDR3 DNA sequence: TGCGCCAGCAGCTTGGCGGGAGTCTCCTACGAGCAGTACTTC. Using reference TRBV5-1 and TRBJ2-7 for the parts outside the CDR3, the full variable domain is KAGVTQTPRYLIKTRGQQVTLSCSPISGHRSVSWYQQTPGQGLQFLFEYFSETQRNKGNFPGRFSGRQFSNSRSEMNVSTLELGDSALYLCASSLAGVSYEQYFGPGTRLTVT.

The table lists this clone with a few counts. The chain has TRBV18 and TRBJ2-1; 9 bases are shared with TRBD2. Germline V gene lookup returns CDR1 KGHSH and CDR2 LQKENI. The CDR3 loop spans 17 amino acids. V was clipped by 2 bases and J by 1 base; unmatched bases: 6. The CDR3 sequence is CASSPSGGTRSYNEQFF. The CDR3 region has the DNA TGTGCCAGCTCACCAAGCGGGGGGACTAGGTCCTACAATGAGCAGTTCTTC.

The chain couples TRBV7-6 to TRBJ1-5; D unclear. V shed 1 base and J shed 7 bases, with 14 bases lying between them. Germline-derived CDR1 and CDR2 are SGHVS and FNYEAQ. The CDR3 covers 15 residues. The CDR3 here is CASSLGRGVEQPQHF. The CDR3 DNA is TGTGCCAGCAGCTTAGGGCGCGGGGTGGAACAGCCCCAGCATTTT.

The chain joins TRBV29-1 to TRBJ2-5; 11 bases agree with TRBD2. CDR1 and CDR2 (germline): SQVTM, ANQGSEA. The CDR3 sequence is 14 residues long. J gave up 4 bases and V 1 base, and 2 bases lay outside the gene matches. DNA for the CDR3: TGCAGCGTTGAAGGCCTAGCGGGAGGAGAGACCCAGTACTTC. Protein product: CSVEGLAGGETQYF.

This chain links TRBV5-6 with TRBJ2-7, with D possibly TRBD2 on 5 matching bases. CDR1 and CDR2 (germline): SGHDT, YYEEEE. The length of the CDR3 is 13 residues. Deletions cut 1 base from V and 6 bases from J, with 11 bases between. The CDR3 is CASSLSGFLEQYF. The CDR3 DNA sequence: TGTGCCAGCAGCTTGTCGGGGTTCCTCGAGCAGTACTTC.

The CDR3 reads CASRPKNQPQHF. The CDR3, as DNA: TGTGCCAGCAGGCCAAAAAATCAGCCCCAGCATTTT. The gene calls are TRBV6-6 and TRBJ1-5; D remains ambiguous. This CDR3 region has 12 residues. CDR1 and CDR2 from the germline V gene are MNHNY and SVGAGI (reference sequence). Trimming took off 6 bases at V and 4 bases at J, with 7 bases between the two ends.

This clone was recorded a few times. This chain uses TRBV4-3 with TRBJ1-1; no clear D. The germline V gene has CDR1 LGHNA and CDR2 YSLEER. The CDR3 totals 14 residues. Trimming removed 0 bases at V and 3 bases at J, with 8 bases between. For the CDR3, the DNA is TGCGCCAGCAGCCAAGAGATGGTTTACACTGAAGCTTTCTTT. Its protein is CASSQEMVYTEAFF.

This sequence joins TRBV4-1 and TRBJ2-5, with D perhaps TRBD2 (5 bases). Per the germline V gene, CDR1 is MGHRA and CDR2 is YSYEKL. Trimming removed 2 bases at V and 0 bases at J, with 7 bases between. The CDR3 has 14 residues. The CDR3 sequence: CASSQREYQETQYF. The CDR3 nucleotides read TGCGCCAGCAGCCAAAGGGAGTACCAAGAGACCCAGTACTTC.

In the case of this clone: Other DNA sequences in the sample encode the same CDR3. The CDR3 coding sequence is TGCAGCGGAGGACAGGGCAATGAGCAGTTCTTC. Translating it yields CSGGQGNEQFF. The chain is built from TRBV29-1 and TRBJ2-1, with 8 bases identical to TRBD1. With V trimmed by 7 bases and J by 6 bases, 2 bases remained unmatched. Germline V gene lookup returns CDR1 SQVTM and CDR2 ANQGSEA. The CDR3 consists of 11 residues.

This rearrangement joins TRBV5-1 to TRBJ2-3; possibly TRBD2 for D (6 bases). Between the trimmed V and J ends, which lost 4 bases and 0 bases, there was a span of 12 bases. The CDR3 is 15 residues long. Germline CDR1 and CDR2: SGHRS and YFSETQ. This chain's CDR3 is CASSREVRSTDTQYF. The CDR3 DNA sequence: TGCGCCAGCAGCAGGGAGGTCAGGAGCACAGATACGCAGTATTTT.

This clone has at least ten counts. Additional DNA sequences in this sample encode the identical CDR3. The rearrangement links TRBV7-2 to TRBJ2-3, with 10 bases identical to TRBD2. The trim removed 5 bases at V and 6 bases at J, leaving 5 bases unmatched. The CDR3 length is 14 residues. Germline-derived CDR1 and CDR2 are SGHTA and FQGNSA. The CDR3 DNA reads TGTGCCAGCAGCCTTCTAGCGGGAGCCGATACGCAGTATTTT. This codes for CASSLLAGADTQYF.

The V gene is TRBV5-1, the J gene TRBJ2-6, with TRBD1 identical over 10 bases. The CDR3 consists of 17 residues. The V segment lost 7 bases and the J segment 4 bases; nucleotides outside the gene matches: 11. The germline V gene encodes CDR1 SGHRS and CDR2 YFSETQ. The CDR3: CASVPGTGVLGANVLTF. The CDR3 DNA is TGCGCCAGCGTACCCGGGACAGGGGTTCTAGGGGCCAACGTCCTGACTTTC. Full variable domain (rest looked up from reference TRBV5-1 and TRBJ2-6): KAGVTQTPRYLIKTRGQQVTLSCSPISGHRSVSWYQQTPGQGLQFLFEYFSETQRNKGNFPGRFSGRQFSNSRSEMNVSTLELGDSALYLCASVPGTGVLGANVLTFGAGSRLTVL.

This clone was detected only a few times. CDR3 in amino acids: CAWSVLRGPNTEAFF. DNA of the CDR3: TGTGCCTGGAGTGTACTAAGGGGCCCGAACACTGAAGCTTTCTTT. The chain couples TRBV30 to TRBJ1-1; weak D call: TRBD1 (5 bases). V was shortened by 0 bases and J by 1 base, with 12 bases between the two germline ends. The CDR3 spans 15 residues. CDR1 is GTSNPN, CDR2 SVGIG, per germline (reference sequence).

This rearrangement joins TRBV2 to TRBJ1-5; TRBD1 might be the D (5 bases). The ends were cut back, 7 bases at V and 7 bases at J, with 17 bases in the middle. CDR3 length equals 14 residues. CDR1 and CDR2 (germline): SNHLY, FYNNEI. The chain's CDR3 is CASMYEGSGQPQHF. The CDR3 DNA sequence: TGTGCCAGCATGTACGAGGGGTCGGGCCAGCCCCAGCATTTT.

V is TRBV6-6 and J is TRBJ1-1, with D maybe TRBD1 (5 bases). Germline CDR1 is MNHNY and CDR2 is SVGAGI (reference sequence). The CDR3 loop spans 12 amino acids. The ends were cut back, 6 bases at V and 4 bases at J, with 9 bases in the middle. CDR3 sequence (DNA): TGTGCCAGCAGCTGGGGGGGCACTGAAGCTTTCTTT. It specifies CASSWGGTEAFF.

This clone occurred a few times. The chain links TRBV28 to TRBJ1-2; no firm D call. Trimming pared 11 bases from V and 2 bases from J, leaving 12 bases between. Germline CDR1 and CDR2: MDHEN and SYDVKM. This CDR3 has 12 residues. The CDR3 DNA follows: TGTGCCTCGCAGGAGAAGAACTATGGCTACACCTTC. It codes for CASQEKNYGYTF.

The CDR3 DNA sequence: TGTGCCAGCAGACCATTCGGACGTAACACCGGGGAGCTGTTTTTT. Amino acids: CASRPFGRNTGELFF. The gene calls are TRBV11-2 and TRBJ2-2; D remains unclear. Germline loops: CDR1 SGHAT, CDR2 FQNNGV. The CDR3 runs to 15 residues. V lost 6 bases and J lost 2, with 13 bases in between.